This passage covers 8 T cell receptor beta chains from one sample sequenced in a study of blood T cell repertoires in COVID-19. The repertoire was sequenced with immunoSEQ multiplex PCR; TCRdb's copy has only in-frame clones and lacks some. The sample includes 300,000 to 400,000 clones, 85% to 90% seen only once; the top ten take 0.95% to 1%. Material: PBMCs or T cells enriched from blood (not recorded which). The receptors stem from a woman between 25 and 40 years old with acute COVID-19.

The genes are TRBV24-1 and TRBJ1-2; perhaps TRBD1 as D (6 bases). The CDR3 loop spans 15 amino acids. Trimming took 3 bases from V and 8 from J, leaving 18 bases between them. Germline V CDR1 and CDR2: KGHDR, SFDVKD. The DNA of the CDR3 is TGTGCCACCAGTGATCCTAATACAGGGACGGGCGGCTACACCTTC. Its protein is CATSDPNTGTGGYTF.

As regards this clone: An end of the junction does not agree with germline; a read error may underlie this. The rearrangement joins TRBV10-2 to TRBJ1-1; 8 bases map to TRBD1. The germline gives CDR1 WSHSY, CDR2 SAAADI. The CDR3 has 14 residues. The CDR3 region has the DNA TGCGCCAGCAGTAGCCAGGGGGCGAACTCTGAAGCTTTCTTT. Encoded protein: CASSSQGANSEAFF.

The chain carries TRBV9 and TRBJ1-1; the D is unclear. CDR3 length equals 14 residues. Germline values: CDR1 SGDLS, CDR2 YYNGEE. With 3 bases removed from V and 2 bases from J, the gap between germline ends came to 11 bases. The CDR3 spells CASSEQYFNTEAFF. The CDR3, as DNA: TGTGCCAGCAGCGAACAGTACTTTAACACTGAAGCTTTCTTT.

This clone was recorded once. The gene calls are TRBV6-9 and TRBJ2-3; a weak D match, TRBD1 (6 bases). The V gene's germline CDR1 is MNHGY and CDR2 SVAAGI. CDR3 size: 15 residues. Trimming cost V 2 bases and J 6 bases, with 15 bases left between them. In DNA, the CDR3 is TGTGCCAGCAGTTATGTGGGGACACGGGACGATACGCAGTATTTT. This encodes CASSYVGTRDDTQYF.

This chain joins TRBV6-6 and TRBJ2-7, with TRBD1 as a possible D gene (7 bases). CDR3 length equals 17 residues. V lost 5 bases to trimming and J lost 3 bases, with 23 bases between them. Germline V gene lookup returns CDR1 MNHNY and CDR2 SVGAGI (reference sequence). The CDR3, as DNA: TGTGCCAGCAGTCAGGATGAGGAGGGACAGAATATCTACGAGCAGTACTTC. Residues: CASSQDEEGQNIYEQYF.

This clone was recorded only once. Here the CDR3 reads CASSLTGDNEKLFF. For the CDR3, the DNA is TGCGCCAGCAGCTTGACAGGGGATAATGAAAAACTGTTTTTT. The V and J genes are TRBV5-1 and TRBJ1-4; 7 nucleotides match TRBD1. From germline, CDR1 is SGHRS and CDR2 YFSETQ. With 1 base clipped from V and 4 bases from J, the junction kept 1 base outside the gene matches. The CDR3 is made up of 14 amino acids. Full variable domain (remainder filled in from reference TRBV5-1 and TRBJ1-4): KAGVTQTPRYLIKTRGQQVTLSCSPISGHRSVSWYQQTPGQGLQFLFEYFSETQRNKGNFPGRFSGRQFSNSRSEMNVSTLELGDSALYLCASSLTGDNEKLFFGSGTQLSVL.

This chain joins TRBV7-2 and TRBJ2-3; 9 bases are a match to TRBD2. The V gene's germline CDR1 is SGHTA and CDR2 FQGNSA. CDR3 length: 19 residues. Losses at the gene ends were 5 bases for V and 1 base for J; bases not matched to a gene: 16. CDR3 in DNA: TGTGCCAGCAGCCCGGCGACGCGGGGGGGCCGAAGGGGCACAGATACGCAGTATTTT. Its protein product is CASSPATRGGRRGTDTQYF. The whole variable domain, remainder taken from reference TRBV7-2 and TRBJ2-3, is GAGVSQSPSNKVTEKGKDVELRCDPISGHTALYWYRQSLGQGLEFLIYFQGNSAPDKSGLPSDRFSAERTGGSVSTLTIQRTQQEDSAVYLCASSPATRGGRRGTDTQYFGPGTRLTVL.

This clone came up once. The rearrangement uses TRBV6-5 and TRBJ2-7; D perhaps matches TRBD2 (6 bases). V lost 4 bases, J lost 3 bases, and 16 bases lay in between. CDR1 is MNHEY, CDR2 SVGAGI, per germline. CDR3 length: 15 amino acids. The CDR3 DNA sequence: TGTGCCAGCAGTTTATTTTCTATGGGAGGCTACGAGCAGTACTTC. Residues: CASSLFSMGGYEQYF.